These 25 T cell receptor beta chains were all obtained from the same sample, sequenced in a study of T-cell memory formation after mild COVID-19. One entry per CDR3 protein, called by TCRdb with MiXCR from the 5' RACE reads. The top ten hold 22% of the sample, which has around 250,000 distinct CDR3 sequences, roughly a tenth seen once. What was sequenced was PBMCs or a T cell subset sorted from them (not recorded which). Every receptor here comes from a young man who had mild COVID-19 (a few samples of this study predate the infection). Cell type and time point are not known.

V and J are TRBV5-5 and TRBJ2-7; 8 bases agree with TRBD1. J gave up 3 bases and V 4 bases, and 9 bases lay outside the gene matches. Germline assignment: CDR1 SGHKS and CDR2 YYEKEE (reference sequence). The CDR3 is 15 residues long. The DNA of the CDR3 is TGTGCCAGCAGCACGGACCCGGACAGGGACTACGAGCAGTACGTC. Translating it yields CASSTDPDRDYEQYV.

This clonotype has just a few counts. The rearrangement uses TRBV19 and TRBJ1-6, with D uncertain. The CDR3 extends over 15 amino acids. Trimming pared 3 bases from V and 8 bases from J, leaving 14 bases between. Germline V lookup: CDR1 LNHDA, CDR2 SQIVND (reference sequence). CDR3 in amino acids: CASSIDLFQDSPLHF. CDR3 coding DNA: TGTGCCAGTAGTATTGACCTATTTCAGGATTCACCCCTCCACTTT.

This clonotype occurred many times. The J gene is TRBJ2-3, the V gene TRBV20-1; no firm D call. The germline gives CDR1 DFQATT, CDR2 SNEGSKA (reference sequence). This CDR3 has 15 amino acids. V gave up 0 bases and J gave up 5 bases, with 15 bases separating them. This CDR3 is CSARDSRLGGDTQYF. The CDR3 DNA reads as TGCAGTGCTAGAGACTCCAGACTTGGCGGAGATACGCAGTATTTT.

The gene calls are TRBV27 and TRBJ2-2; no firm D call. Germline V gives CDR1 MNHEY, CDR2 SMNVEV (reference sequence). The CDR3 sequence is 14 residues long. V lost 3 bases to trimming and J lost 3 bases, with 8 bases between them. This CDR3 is CASSLKPYTGELFF. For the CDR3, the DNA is TGTGCCAGCAGTTTGAAGCCTTACACCGGGGAGCTGTTTTTT.

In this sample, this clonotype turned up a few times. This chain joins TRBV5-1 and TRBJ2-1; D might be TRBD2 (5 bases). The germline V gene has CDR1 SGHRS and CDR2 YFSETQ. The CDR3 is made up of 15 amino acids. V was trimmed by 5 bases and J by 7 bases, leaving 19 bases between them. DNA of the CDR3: TGCGCCAGCAGAGACCTGGGCGGGTATTCGAATGAGCAGTTCTTC. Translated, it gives CASRDLGGYSNEQFF.

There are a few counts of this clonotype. The DNA of the CDR3 is TGCAGTGCTGGACAGGGACGCGAGACCCAGTACTTC. Encoded protein: CSAGQGRETQYF. The rearrangement uses TRBV20-1 and TRBJ2-5, with 8 bases identical to TRBD1. CDR1 and CDR2 (germline): DFQATT, SNEGSKA (reference sequence). The CDR3 contains 12 residues. Trimming took 5 bases from V and 5 from J; bases not matched to a gene: 4.

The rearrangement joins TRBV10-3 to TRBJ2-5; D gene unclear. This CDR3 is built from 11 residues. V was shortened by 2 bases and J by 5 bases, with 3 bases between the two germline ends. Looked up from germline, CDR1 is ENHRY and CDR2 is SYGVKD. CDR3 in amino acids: CAISEGETQYF. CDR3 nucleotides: TGTGCCATCAGTGAGGGGGAGACCCAGTACTTC.

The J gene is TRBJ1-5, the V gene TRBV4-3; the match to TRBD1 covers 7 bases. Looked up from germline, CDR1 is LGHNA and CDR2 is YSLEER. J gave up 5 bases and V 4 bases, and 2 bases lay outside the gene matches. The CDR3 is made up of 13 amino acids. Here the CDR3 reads CASSPGGYQPQHF. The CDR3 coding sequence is TGCGCCAGCAGCCCAGGGGGGTATCAGCCCCAGCATTTT.

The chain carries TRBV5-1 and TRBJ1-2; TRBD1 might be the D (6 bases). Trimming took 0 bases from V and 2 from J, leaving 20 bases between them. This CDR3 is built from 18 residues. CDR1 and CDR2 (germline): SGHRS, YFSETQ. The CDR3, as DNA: TGCGCCAGCAGCTTGGGAATCAGATTCAGGGGACTAAACTATGGCTACACCTTC. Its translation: CASSLGIRFRGLNYGYTF.

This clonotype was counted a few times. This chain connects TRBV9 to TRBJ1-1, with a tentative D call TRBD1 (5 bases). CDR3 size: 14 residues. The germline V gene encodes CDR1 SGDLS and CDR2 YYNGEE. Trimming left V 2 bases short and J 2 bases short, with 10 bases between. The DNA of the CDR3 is TGTGCCAGCAGCGTCGGGACCGTTAACACTGAAGCTTTCTTT. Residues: CASSVGTVNTEAFF.

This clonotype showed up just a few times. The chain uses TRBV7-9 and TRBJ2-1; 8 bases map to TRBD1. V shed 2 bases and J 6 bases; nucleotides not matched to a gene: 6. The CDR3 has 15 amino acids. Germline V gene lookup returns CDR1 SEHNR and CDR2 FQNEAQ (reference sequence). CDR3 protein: CASSLSRTGGNEQFF. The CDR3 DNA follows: TGTGCCAGCAGCTTAAGCCGAACAGGGGGCAATGAGCAGTTCTTC.

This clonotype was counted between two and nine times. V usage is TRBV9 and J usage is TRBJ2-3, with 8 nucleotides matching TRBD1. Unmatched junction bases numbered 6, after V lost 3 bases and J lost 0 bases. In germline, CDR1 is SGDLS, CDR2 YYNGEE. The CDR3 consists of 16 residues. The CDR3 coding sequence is TGTGCCAGCAGCGCCAGGACAGGGAGAAGCACAGATACGCAGTATTTT. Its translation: CASSARTGRSTDTQYF. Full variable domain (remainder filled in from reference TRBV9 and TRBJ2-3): DSGVTQTPKHLITATGQRVTLRCSPRSGDLSVYWYQQSLDQGLQFLIQYYNGEERAKGNILERFSAQQFPDLHSELNLSSLELGDSALYFCASSARTGRSTDTQYFGPGTRLTVL.

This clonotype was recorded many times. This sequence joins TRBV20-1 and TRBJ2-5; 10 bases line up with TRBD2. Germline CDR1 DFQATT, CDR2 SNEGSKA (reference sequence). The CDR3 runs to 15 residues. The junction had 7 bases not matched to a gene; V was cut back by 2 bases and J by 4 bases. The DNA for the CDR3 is TGCAGTGCTAGATTACCCTCTAGCGGGGGAGAGACCCAGTACTTC. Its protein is CSARLPSSGGETQYF.

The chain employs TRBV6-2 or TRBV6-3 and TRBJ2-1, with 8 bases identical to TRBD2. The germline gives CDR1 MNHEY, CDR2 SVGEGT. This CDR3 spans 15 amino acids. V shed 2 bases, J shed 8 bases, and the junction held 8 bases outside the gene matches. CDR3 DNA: TGTGCCAGCAGTTACAGGGGCGGGGGGATCGATGAGCAGTTCTTC. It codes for CASSYRGGGIDEQFF.

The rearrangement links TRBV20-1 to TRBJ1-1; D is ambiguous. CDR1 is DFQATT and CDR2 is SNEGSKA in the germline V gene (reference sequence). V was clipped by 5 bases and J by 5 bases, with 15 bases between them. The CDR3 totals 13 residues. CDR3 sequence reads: CSAPGIGETEAFF. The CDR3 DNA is TGCAGTGCTCCGGGGATTGGGGAAACTGAAGCTTTCTTT.

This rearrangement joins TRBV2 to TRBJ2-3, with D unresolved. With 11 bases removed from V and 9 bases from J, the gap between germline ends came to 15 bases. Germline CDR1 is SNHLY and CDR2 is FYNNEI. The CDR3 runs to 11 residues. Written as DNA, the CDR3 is TGTGCCGGACGCACGGAGAGGACGCAGTATTTT. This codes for CAGRTERTQYF.

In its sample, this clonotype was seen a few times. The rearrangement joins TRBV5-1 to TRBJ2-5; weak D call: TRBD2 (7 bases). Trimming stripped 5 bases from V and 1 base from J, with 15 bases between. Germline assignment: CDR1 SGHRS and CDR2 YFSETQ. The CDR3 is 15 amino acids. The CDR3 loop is CASRGGGALQETQYF. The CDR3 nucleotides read TGCGCCAGCAGAGGGGGGGGGGCCCTCCAAGAGACCCAGTACTTC.

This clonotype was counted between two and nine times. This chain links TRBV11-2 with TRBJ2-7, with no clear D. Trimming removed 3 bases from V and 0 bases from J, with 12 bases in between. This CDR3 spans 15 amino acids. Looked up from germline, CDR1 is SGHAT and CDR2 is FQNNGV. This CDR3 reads CASSFSQVGSYEQYV. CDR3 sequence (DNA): TGTGCCAGCAGCTTCAGCCAGGTCGGCTCCTACGAGCAGTACGTC.

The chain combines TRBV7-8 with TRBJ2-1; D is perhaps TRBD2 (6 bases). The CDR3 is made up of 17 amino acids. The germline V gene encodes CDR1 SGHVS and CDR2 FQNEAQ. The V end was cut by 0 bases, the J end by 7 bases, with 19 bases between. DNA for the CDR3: TGTGCCAGCAGCTTAGCCCGGGTCGGGGGACCTCGGAATGAGCAGTTCTTC. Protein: CASSLARVGGPRNEQFF. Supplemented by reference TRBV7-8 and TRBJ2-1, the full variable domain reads GAGVSQSPRYKVAKRGQDVALRCDPISGHVSLFWYQQALGQGPEFLTYFQNEAQLDKSGLPSDRFFAERPEGSVSTLKIQRTQQEDSAVYLCASSLARVGGPRNEQFFGPGTRLTVL.

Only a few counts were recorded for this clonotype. The CDR3 protein is CASSFSGPAFANTEAFF. CDR3 sequence (DNA): TGCGCCAGCAGCTTCTCGGGTCCGGCCTTCGCGAACACTGAAGCTTTCTTT. The J gene is TRBJ1-1, the V gene TRBV5-1; the D is unclear. Trimming took 2 bases from V and 1 from J, leaving 18 bases between them. Germline V gene lookup returns CDR1 SGHRS and CDR2 YFSETQ. CDR3 size: 17 residues.

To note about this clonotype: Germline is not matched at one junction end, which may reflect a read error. The CDR3: CAISWRQEQYF. In DNA form, the CDR3 reads TGTGCCATCAGTTGGCGGCAGGAGCAGTACTTC. This chain uses TRBV12-3 or TRBV12-4 with TRBJ2-7, with D uncertain. CDR3 length: 11 amino acids.

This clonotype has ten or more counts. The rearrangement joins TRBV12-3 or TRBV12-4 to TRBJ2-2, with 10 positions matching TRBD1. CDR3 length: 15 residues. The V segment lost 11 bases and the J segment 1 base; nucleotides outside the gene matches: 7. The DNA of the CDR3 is TGTGCCGCCGGGACAGGGGTTTTGAACACCGGGGAGCTGTTTTTT. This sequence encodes CAAGTGVLNTGELFF.

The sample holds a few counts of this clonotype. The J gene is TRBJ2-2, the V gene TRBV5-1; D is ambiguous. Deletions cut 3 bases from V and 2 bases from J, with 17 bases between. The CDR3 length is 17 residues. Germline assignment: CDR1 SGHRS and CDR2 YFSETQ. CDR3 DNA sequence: TGCGCCAGCAGCTCGAGACCTACCGATACTAACACCGGGGAGCTGTTTTTT. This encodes CASSSRPTDTNTGELFF.

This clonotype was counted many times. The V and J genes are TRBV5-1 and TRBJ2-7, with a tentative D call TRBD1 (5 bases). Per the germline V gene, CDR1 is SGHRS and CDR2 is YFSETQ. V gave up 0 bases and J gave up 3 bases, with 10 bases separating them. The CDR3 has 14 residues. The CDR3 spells CASSLGLGVYEQYF. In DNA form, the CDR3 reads TGCGCCAGCAGCTTGGGGTTAGGGGTCTACGAGCAGTACTTC.

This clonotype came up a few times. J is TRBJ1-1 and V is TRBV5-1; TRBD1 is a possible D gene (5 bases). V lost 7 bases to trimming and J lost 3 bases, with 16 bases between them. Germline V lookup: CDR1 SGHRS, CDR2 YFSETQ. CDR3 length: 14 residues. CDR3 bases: TGCGCCAGCTACTCTGGGGACGGACACACTGAAGCTTTCTTT. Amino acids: CASYSGDGHTEAFF.